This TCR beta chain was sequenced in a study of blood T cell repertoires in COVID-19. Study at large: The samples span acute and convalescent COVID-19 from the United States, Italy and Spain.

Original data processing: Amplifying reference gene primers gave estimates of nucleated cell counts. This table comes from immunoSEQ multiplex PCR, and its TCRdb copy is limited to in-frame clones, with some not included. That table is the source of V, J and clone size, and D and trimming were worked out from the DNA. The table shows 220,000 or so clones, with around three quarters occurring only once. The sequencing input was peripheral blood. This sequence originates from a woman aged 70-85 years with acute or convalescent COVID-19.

DNA of the CDR3: TGTGCCAGCAGTTTCGCTTACAGGGCCTCCTACGAGCAGTACTTC. This gives the protein CASSFAYRASYEQYF. The genes are TRBV28 and TRBJ2-7; perhaps TRBD1 as D (6 bases). The CDR3 runs 15 residues. Per germline, CDR1 MDHEN and CDR2 SYDVKM. Trimming removed 3 bases at V and 0 bases at J, with 12 bases between.